In this sample, the clone carrying this TCR beta chain turned up once. Antigen specificity is unknown. The source of the sample is a study of OX40 agonist ivuxolimab in advanced cancers. Clones were sequenced by immunoSEQ multiplex PCR, and TCRdb holds only the in-frame ones, with some missing. The sample consists of approximately 86,000 clones, around 84% of them appearing once. Study-wide findings and caveats: More expanded clones were seen, on average, in CD8+ T cells than in CD4+. The authors also found low normalized T-cell clonal expansion in some nonresponders.

This sequence was found in an adult with an advanced solid tumor such as melanoma, head and neck, liver or kidney cancer. The specimen was CD4+ or CD8+ T cells sorted from blood, collected in a trial of the OX40 agonist ivuxolimab.

Here the CDR3 DNA reads TGTGCCAGCAGTGAATTAGGCGGGGGGGCAGCCGGGGAGCTGTTTTTT. It yields the protein CASSELGGGAAGELFF. The V gene is TRBV2, the J gene TRBJ2-2; 9 bases agree with TRBD2. V lost 2 bases to trimming and J lost 6 bases; unmatched junction nucleotides: 7. The CDR3 loop spans 16 amino acids. Germline V CDR1 and CDR2: SNHLY, FYNNEI.